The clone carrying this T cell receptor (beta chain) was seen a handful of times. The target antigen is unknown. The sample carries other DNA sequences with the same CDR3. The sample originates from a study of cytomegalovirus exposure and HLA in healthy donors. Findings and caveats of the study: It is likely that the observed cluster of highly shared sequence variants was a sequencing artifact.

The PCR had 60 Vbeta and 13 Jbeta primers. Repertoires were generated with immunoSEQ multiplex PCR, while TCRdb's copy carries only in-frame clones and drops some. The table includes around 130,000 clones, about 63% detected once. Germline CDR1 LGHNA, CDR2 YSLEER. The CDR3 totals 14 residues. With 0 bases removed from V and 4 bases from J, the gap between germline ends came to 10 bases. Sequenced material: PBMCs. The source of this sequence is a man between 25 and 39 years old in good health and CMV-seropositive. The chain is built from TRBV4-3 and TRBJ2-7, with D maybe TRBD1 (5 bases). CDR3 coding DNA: TGCGCCAGCAGCCAAGACAGGGTTGAGTACGAGCAGTACTTC. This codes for CASSQDRVEYEQYF.